These T cell receptor beta chains were read from a single sample in a study of CD8+ T cells in alopecia areata. Only in-frame clones appear in the TCRdb table, and some are missing; sequencing was by immunoSEQ multiplex PCR. The table shows 65,000 to 95,000 clones, with roughly 51% occurring only once. The sample consisted of NKG2D-high CD8+ T cells sorted from blood. The receptors were sampled from a human donor with alopecia areata. Both conserved end residues are part of each CDR3. The D gene is left open where the match is weak. Rows give clone size only sometimes, using once, few, many, or a class for an expanded clone.

CDR3nt,CDR3aa,v_gene,abundance,d_gene,j_gene
TGTGCCAGTAGTATGGTGATCCCAGATACGCAGTATTTT,CASSMVIPDTQYF,TRBV19,NA,NA,TRBJ2-3
TGCAGTGCTAGAGAAGTCAGGTTGCAGTTCTTC,CSAREVRLQFF,TRBV20-1,few,NA,TRBJ2-1
TGTGCCAGCAGTTCCTTTCAGGGTACGGTAGACGATGAGCAGTTCTTC,CASSSFQGTVDDEQFF,TRBV27,NA,NA,TRBJ2-1
TGTGCCACCGAGGGACCGCAAGAGACCCAGTACTTC,CATEGPQETQYF,TRBV19,few,NA,TRBJ2-5
TGTGCCAGCAGCCATCTGCTAAATGAGCAGTTCTTC,CASSHLLNEQFF,TRBV14,few,NA,TRBJ2-1
TGTGCCAGCAGCCGGTCGCGGGAGTCACGCGAGCAGTACTTC,CASSRSRESREQYF,TRBV9,NA,TRBD2,TRBJ2-7
TGCGCCAGCAGCCAGGGGTTCACGACAGGGGAGGACGAGCAGTACTTC,CASSQGFTTGEDEQYF,TRBV4-1,NA,TRBD1,TRBJ2-7
TGTGCCAGCAGCGCTGGGGACTACAACACCGGGGAGCTGTTTTTT,CASSAGDYNTGELFF,TRBV7-9,NA,TRBD2,TRBJ2-2
TGTGCCAGCAGATCAACCGGGACAGGGTCTCTCGCGAACACCGGGGAGCTGTTTTTT,CASRSTGTGSLANTGELFF,TRBV7-9,NA,TRBD1,TRBJ2-2
TGTGCCAGCAGCTGGGTTGGACGCACAGATACGCAGTATTTT,CASSWVGRTDTQYF,TRBV7-8,medium-sized,NA,TRBJ2-3
TGTGCCAGCAGTTCACTACAGGGGGCCCAGCATTTT,CASSSLQGAQHF,TRBV27,NA,TRBD1,TRBJ1-5
TGTGCCACCCAGGGGGCCACTGAAGCTTTCTTT,CATQGATEAFF,TRBV5-4,NA,TRBD1,TRBJ1-1
TGCAGCGCGATACCAACGGGCTTTCGGGTCGGTAGCGCCTATGGCTACACCTTC,CSAIPTGFRVGSAYGYTF,TRBV29-1,NA,NA,TRBJ1-2
TGTGCCAGCAGTGCAGGGGGCTCGGGTGGCTACACCTTC,CASSAGGSGGYTF,TRBV6-5,NA,TRBD1,TRBJ1-2
TGTGCCAGCAGTCCCTCTAGCGGCGGGGAGCTGTTTTTT,CASSPSSGGELFF,TRBV27,NA,TRBD2,TRBJ2-2
TGCGCCAGCAGTCAGTCCGGGACTAGCGGGATTAATGAGCAGTTCTTC,CASSQSGTSGINEQFF,TRBV23-1,NA,TRBD2,TRBJ2-1
TGTGCCAGCAGTTTATTCAGGGCGAACACCGGGGAGCTGTTTTTT,CASSLFRANTGELFF,TRBV27,NA,NA,TRBJ2-2
TGTGCCAGCTCACCAGTGACCCCAAAGAATGAGCAGTTCTTC,CASSPVTPKNEQFF,TRBV18,medium-sized,NA,TRBJ2-1
TGTGCCAGCAGCCAAGTGGGGGATGAGCAGTTCTTC,CASSQVGDEQFF,TRBV11-2,few,NA,TRBJ2-1
TGTGCCAGCAGCGTCGAACTTGGGGAGTCCTACGAGCAGTACTTC,CASSVELGESYEQYF,TRBV9,NA,NA,TRBJ2-7
TGTGCCGGGCAGGAAGCCCAAGAGACCCAGTACTTC,CAGQEAQETQYF,TRBV30,NA,NA,TRBJ2-5
TGTGCCAGCAGTTACACAGGGGGCTTCTACGAGCAGTACTTC,CASSYTGGFYEQYF,TRBV6-5,NA,TRBD1,TRBJ2-7
TGTGCCAGCAGTTACGGGACTAGCGGCTACGAGCAGTACTTC,CASSYGTSGYEQYF,TRBV6-5,NA,TRBD2,TRBJ2-7
TGTGCCAGCAGCGCTTATCCGGACAGCTATGGCTACACCTTC,CASSAYPDSYGYTF,TRBV27,NA,NA,TRBJ1-2
TGCAGCGTTGCCAGGAGCTCCTACGAGCAGTACTTC,CSVARSSYEQYF,TRBV29-1,NA,NA,TRBJ2-7
TGTGCCAGCAGCTATGGGGCAGATACGCAGTATTTT,CASSYGADTQYF,TRBV27,few,NA,TRBJ2-3
TGCGCCAGCAGCCATGGATCCGGGACACAAGAGACCCAGTACTTC,CASSHGSGTQETQYF,TRBV4-3,NA,NA,TRBJ2-5
TGCGCCAGCAGCGCTCTAAACTTCCTAACTAGCGGGAGCCTGGTCGAGCAGTTCTTC,CASSALNFLTSGSLVEQFF,TRBV4-3,NA,TRBD2,TRBJ2-1
TGCAGCGTTGGGGGGAATGAGCAGTTCTTC,CSVGGNEQFF,TRBV29-1,NA,NA,TRBJ2-1
TGCAGCGTTGAAGAAGGAGAGACCCAGTACTTC,CSVEEGETQYF,TRBV29-1,few,NA,TRBJ2-5
TGTGCCAGCAGCCCGGGCCAAGATAACTATGGCTACACCTTC,CASSPGQDNYGYTF,TRBV5-4,NA,NA,TRBJ1-2
TGCAGCGTTGGGGGGTATGACTATGGCTACACCTTC,CSVGGYDYGYTF,TRBV29-1,few,NA,TRBJ1-2
TGTGCCAGCAGCCCGGCGGCATATCAAGAGACCCAGTACTTC,CASSPAAYQETQYF,TRBV5-4,NA,NA,TRBJ2-5
TGTGCCAGCAGTTTATCCCCCACAATGAACACTGAAGCTTTCTTT,CASSLSPTMNTEAFF,TRBV28,NA,NA,TRBJ1-1
TGTGCCAGCAGTGACCCCAGTACGCAGTATTTT,CASSDPSTQYF,TRBV28,NA,NA,TRBJ2-3
TGTGCCAGCAGCTTAGACGACTATTTGGCAGATACGCAGTATTTT,CASSLDDYLADTQYF,TRBV11-2,NA,NA,TRBJ2-3
TGTGCCGCCGTAAGGACAGGGACGAACACCGGGGAGCTGTTTTTT,CAAVRTGTNTGELFF,TRBV2,NA,TRBD1,TRBJ2-2
TGCAGCGTCGCTACCGGGGATAGCAATCAGCCCCAGCATTTT,CSVATGDSNQPQHF,TRBV29-1,NA,NA,TRBJ1-5
TGCGCCAGCAGCCAAACTCTGCAGGGGATGCCCCCCACAGATACGCAGTATTTT,CASSQTLQGMPPTDTQYF,TRBV4-1,NA,NA,TRBJ2-3
TGCGCCAGCAGCCAGTTTGCAACCGCCGCCTACGAGCAGTACTTC,CASSQFATAAYEQYF,TRBV4-1,NA,NA,TRBJ2-7
TGTGCCAGCAGTTTTAACACGTACGGGCAGCCCCAGCATTTT,CASSFNTYGQPQHF,TRBV28,few,NA,TRBJ1-5
TGTGCCAGCAGGGAGCTTCGTGGATTTGAGACTTTCTTT,CASRELRGFETFF,TRBV9,NA,NA,TRBJ1-1